What follows describes a single T cell receptor beta chain. This entry comes from a study of blood T cell repertoires in COVID-19. Sequencing was performed with immunoSEQ multiplex PCR; in TCRdb, only in-frame clones are kept and a portion is missing. The sample yields 250,000 to 350,000 clones, 70% to 85% seen once. Germline-derived CDR1 and CDR2 are SGHTA and FQGNSA. Trimming removed 6 bases at V and 3 bases at J, with 14 bases between. The CDR3 is made up of 14 amino acids. V and J are TRBV7-2 and TRBJ1-1; D is unclear. The sequenced sample was peripheral blood. The TCR comes from a human donor with COVID-19, enrolled during active disease. The donor label of this sample is uncertain. The CDR3 spells CASSKGGGYTEAFF. The CDR3 DNA reads TGTGCCAGCAGTAAAGGAGGTGGGTACACTGAAGCTTTCTTT.